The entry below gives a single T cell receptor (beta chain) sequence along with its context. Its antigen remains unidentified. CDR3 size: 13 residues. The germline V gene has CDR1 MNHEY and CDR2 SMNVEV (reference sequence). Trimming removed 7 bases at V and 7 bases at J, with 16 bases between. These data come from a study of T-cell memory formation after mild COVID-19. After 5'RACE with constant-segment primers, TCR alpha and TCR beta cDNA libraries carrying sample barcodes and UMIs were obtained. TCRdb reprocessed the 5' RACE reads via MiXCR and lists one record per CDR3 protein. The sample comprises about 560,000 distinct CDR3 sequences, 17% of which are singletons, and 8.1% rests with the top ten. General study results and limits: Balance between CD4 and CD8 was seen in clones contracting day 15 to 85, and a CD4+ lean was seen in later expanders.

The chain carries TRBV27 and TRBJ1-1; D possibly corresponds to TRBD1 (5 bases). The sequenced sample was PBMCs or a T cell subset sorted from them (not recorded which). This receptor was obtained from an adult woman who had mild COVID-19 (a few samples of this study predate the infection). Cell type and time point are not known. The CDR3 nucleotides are TGTGCCAGCACCGACAGAAGGGGCGATGAAGCTTTCTTT. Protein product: CASTDRRGDEAFF.